The 9 T cell receptor beta chains in this list originate from one sample, sequenced in a study of blood T cell repertoires in COVID-19. Sequenced by immunoSEQ multiplex PCR; TCRdb stores in-frame clones only, minus some. The table has fewer than 500,000 clones, 75% to 90% seen once; the top ten hold 1.1%. The source material was PBMCs or T cells enriched from blood (not recorded which). The receptors shown here come from a man aged 30-40 years who had recovered from COVID-19.

This chain uses TRBV19 with TRBJ1-5; 11 bases are a match to TRBD1. The V gene's germline CDR1 is LNHDA and CDR2 SQIVND (reference sequence). The CDR3 has 16 residues. Trimming removed 11 bases from V and 0 bases from J; junction bases left unmatched: 9. CDR3 protein: CASLDRGQTSNQPQHF. The CDR3 nucleotides read TGTGCCTCCCTGGACAGGGGGCAAACTAGCAATCAGCCCCAGCATTTT.

This sequence joins TRBV6-5 and TRBJ1-4, with 7 bases lining up with TRBD1. The CDR3 is 13 residues long. Germline V gene data show CDR1 as MNHEY and CDR2 as SVGAGI. V was pared by 5 bases and J by 7 bases, with 4 bases of the junction left unmatched. DNA of the CDR3: TGTGCCAGCAGTAAGGACAGGACTGAAAAACTGTTTTTT. This sequence encodes CASSKDRTEKLFF.

The V gene is TRBV7-9, the J gene TRBJ2-2; TRBD2 agrees at 7 bases. The CDR3 sequence is 16 residues long. Germline-derived CDR1 and CDR2 are SEHNR and FQNEAQ (reference sequence). Trimming at V came to 3 bases and at J to 0 bases, leaving 4 bases not matched to a gene. CDR3 in amino acids: CASSFSGGPNTGELFF. CDR3 nucleotides: TGTGCCAGCAGCTTCTCGGGAGGCCCGAACACCGGGGAGCTGTTTTTT. The full variable domain, in which reference TRBV7-9 and TRBJ2-2 provide the parts outside the CDR3, is DTGVSQNPRHKITKRGQNVTFRCDPISEHNRLYWYRQTLGQGPEFLTYFQNEAQLEKSRLLSDRFSAERPKGSFSTLEIQRTEQGDSAMYLCASSFSGGPNTGELFFGEGSRLTVL.

The chain carries TRBV27 and TRBJ2-2; 8 bases line up with TRBD2. The germline V gene encodes CDR1 MNHEY and CDR2 SMNVEV (reference sequence). Trimming took 3 bases from V and 6 from J; bases not matched to a gene: 6. This CDR3 comprises 15 residues. The DNA for the CDR3 is TGTGCCAGCAGTTTCTTAAGCGGGAGCCCCGGGGAGCTGTTTTTT. Protein sequence: CASSFLSGSPGELFF.

The chain couples TRBV15 to TRBJ2-7; TRBD2 agrees at 11 bases. Germline V gene data show CDR1 as LNHNV and CDR2 as YYDKDF (reference sequence). Losses at the gene ends were 3 bases for V and 5 bases for J; bases not matched to a gene: 0. The CDR3 spans 13 residues. CDR3 bases: TGTGCCACCAGCAGGACTAGCGGGAACGAGCAGTACTTC. It specifies CATSRTSGNEQYF.

This clone was counted a single time. This chain connects TRBV28 to TRBJ1-5; TRBD1 agrees at 8 bases. CDR1 and CDR2 (germline): MDHEN, SYDVKM. V was clipped by 6 bases and J by 5 bases; unmatched bases: 9. CDR3 size: 15 residues. The chain's CDR3 is CASRKQGVGDQPQHF. In DNA form, the CDR3 reads TGTGCCAGCAGAAAACAGGGGGTGGGTGATCAGCCCCAGCATTTT.

The rearrangement joins TRBV7-8 to TRBJ2-7; 8 bases are shared with TRBD1. The V segment lost 0 bases and the J segment 7 bases; nucleotides outside the gene matches: 5. In germline, CDR1 is SGHVS, CDR2 FQNEAQ. The CDR3 runs 14 residues. The CDR3 nucleotides are TGTGCCAGCAGCTTAGCGACAGGGGCGGGAGAGCAGTACTTC. It codes for CASSLATGAGEQYF.

The chain employs TRBV25-1 and TRBJ1-2, with 8 bases identical to TRBD1. Germline V gene sequence: CDR1 MGHDK, CDR2 SYGVNS. Germline trimming cut 3 bases from V and 8 bases from J; bases unmatched to any gene: 5. This CDR3 is built from 13 residues. Written as DNA, the CDR3 is TGTGCCAGCAGTGAGTCAGGGGGCGGCGGCTACACCTTC. Translating gives CASSESGGGGYTF.

As concerns this clone: Additional DNA sequences in this sample encode the identical CDR3. The rearrangement links TRBV28 to TRBJ2-5, with TRBD2 identical over 10 bases. The CDR3 covers 15 residues. With V trimmed by 5 bases and J by 2 bases, 5 bases remained unmatched. In germline, CDR1 is MDHEN, CDR2 SYDVKM. CDR3 nucleotide sequence: TGTGCCAGCAGTCTATTAGCGGGAGGTCAAGAGACCCAGTACTTC. Translated, it gives CASSLLAGGQETQYF.